Listed below are T cell receptor beta chains from one sample, sequenced in a study of vaccination and CD4 T cells after COVID-19. A single record per CDR3 protein comes from TCRdb applying MiXCR to the PCR reads. The sample lists some 21,000 distinct CDR3 sequences; around three fifths were seen once. Sequenced here: CD4+ T cells from blood, sampled before SARS-CoV-2 vaccination. The receptors originated from a human donor who had recovered from COVID-19. CDR3s include the opening cysteine and the closing phenylalanine or tryptophan. Each record gives: D gene, V gene, clone size, J gene, CDR3 protein, CDR3 DNA. D genes are given only for firm matches. The size of a clone is reported for some rows only, either as once, few or many, or as a class for expanded clones.

TRBD1	TRBV28	.	TRBJ1-5	CASSPNRGLQPQHF	TGTGCCAGCAGTCCGAACAGGGGGCTTCAGCCCCAGCATTTT
TRBD2	TRBV6-1	few	TRBJ2-3	CASSPLSGKGADTQYF	TGTGCCAGCAGCCCCCTTAGCGGGAAAGGCGCAGATACGCAGTATTTT
.	TRBV20-1	few	TRBJ1-5	CSARDRFDKAQQPQHF	TGCAGTGCTAGAGATCGCTTCGACAAGGCTCAACAGCCCCAGCATTTT
TRBD2	TRBV10-3	.	TRBJ2-2	CAITPGLAVNTGELFF	TGTGCCATCACCCCGGGACTAGCGGTCAACACCGGGGAGCTGTTTTTT
TRBD1	TRBV6-2/TRBV6-3	.	TRBJ2-7	CASIGRDRGYHEQYF	TGTGCCAGCATTGGCCGGGACAGGGGGTACCACGAGCAGTACTTC
.	TRBV15	.	TRBJ2-7	CATSRELGHEQYF	TGTGCCACCAGCAGAGAACTAGGGCACGAGCAGTACTTC
.	TRBV14	.	TRBJ2-3	CASSQEPGTQYF	TGTGCCAGCAGCCAAGAGCCGGGTACGCAGTATTTT
.	TRBV11-2	.	TRBJ2-1	CASSLNRADNEQFF	TGTGCCAGCAGCTTAAACAGGGCGGACAATGAGCAGTTCTTC
.	TRBV25-1	once	TRBJ1-1	CASSERGGNTEAFF	TGTGCCAGCAGTGAGCGGGGGGGTAACACTGAAGCTTTCTTT
TRBD1	TRBV5-1	.	TRBJ1-6	CASSPTGVHNSPLHF	TGCGCCAGCAGCCCCACAGGGGTGCATAATTCACCCCTCCACTTT
.	TRBV24-1	.	TRBJ2-1	CATSDPGPPGNEQFF	TGTGCCACCAGTGATCCCGGGCCTCCAGGGAATGAGCAGTTCTTC
.	TRBV15	few	TRBJ2-3	CATSRDRQVQYF	TGTGCCACCAGCAGAGATCGCCAGGTGCAGTATTTT
TRBD2	TRBV20-1	.	TRBJ2-7	CSALIPGLAGEQYF	TGCAGTGCTCTCATACCGGGACTAGCAGGGGAGCAGTACTTC
TRBD1	TRBV20-1	few	TRBJ2-2	CSATTGQANTGELFF	TGCAGTGCTACGACGGGACAGGCGAACACCGGGGAGCTGTTTTTT
.	TRBV10-3	.	TRBJ1-2	CAISEPGQGDNYGYTF	TGTGCCATCAGTGAGCCAGGACAAGGGGACAACTATGGCTACACCTTC
.	TRBV2	.	TRBJ1-2	CATQRGENYGYTF	TGTGCCACCCAAAGAGGGGAAAACTATGGCTACACCTTC
.	TRBV7-6	.	TRBJ2-7	CASSPTGHEQYF	TGTGCCAGCAGTCCAACCGGGCACGAGCAGTACTTC
.	TRBV12-3/TRBV12-4	few	TRBJ1-2	CASSRGGDDGYTF	TGTGCCAGCAGCCGTGGGGGGGACGATGGCTACACCTTC
.	TRBV2	few	TRBJ2-5	CASRVRETQYF	TGTGCCAGCAGGGTTAGGGAGACCCAGTACTTC
TRBD1	TRBV18	.	TRBJ2-5	CASSPLMTGEETQYF	TGTGCCAGCTCACCCTTGATGACAGGGGAAGAGACCCAGTACTTC